Shown below are 20 T cell receptor beta chains from a single sample sequenced in a study of blood T cell repertoires in COVID-19. TCRdb keeps only in-frame clones here, not all; method: immunoSEQ multiplex PCR. The sample lists hundreds of thousands of clones, around 92% occurring once. Specimen: PBMCs or T cells enriched from blood (not recorded which). The receptors stem from a woman in her 30s who had recovered from COVID-19.

The CDR3 region has the DNA TGTGCCATCAGTGGAGTCACAGGAAGTTACTACGAGCAGTACTTC. It specifies CAISGVTGSYYEQYF. The rearrangement links TRBV10-3 to TRBJ2-7, with D possibly being TRBD1 (5 bases). V gave up 4 bases and J gave up 3 bases, with 16 bases separating them. Looked up from germline, CDR1 is ENHRY and CDR2 is SYGVKD. The CDR3 has 15 residues.

Only one count was recorded for this clone. The V gene is TRBV23-1, the J gene TRBJ1-3; D ambiguous. Being an ORF, TRBV23-1 has a function that is uncertain. The CDR3 consists of 20 residues. Trimming shortened V by 0 bases and J by 2 bases, and 23 bases separated the two germline ends. CDR3 DNA sequence: TGCGCCAGCAGTCAATCGGTATCGGGGAGGGAAGCTTATCCTGGAAACACCATATATTTT. Amino acids: CASSQSVSGREAYPGNTIYF.

As DNA, the CDR3 is TGTGCCAGCAGTACAGGGGGGGAAGCTAACTATGGCTACACCTTC. Translation gives CASSTGGEANYGYTF. The rearrangement links TRBV28 to TRBJ1-2, with 8 bases identical to TRBD1. The V and J ends lost 5 bases and 0 bases, in that order; junction bases with no gene match: 5. From germline, CDR1 is MDHEN and CDR2 SYDVKM. The CDR3 has 15 amino acids.

This clone was seen a single time. This chain joins TRBV28 and TRBJ1-5; 8 bases agree with TRBD1. V dropped 3 bases and J dropped 3; count of bases not matched to a gene: 7. Per germline, CDR1 MDHEN and CDR2 SYDVKM. The CDR3 consists of 16 residues. The CDR3 is CASSLGTGLFNQPQHF. As DNA, the CDR3 is TGTGCCAGCAGTTTGGGGACAGGTCTCTTCAATCAGCCCCAGCATTTT.

In DNA, the CDR3 is TGTGCCAGCAGCTTATTGGGGGGGAACACTGAAGCTTTCTTT. It is translated as CASSLLGGNTEAFF. The chain recombines TRBV7-2 with TRBJ1-1; D is possibly TRBD1 (5 bases). Germline loops: CDR1 SGHTA, CDR2 FQGNSA. The V gene lost 2 bases and the J gene lost 1 base, with 8 bases spanning the gap. This CDR3 is 14 amino acids long.

The rearrangement joins TRBV11-2 to TRBJ1-2; possibly TRBD1 for D (6 bases). The CDR3 runs to 16 residues. The V end was cut by 1 base, the J end by 8 bases, with 20 bases between. Germline CDR1 is SGHAT and CDR2 is FQNNGV. The DNA of the CDR3 is TGTGCCAGCAGCTTAGGAGGCTCAGGGACACACTGGGGCTACACCTTC. Translating gives CASSLGGSGTHWGYTF.

The CDR3 DNA reads as TGTGCCAGCAGTCCCGACAGGGCTTCGTACGAGCAGTACTTC. This translates into CASSPDRASYEQYF. The chain carries TRBV27 and TRBJ2-7; 7 nucleotides line up with TRBD1. Germline V gene lookup returns CDR1 MNHEY and CDR2 SMNVEV (reference sequence). The CDR3 extends over 14 amino acids. The V segment lost 5 bases and the J segment 4 bases; nucleotides outside the gene matches: 8.

This clone was seen just once. The junction shows a germline mismatch at one end, possibly a read error. The V call is TRBV19, the J call TRBJ2-5; D perhaps matches TRBD1 (6 bases). The CDR3 length is 18 residues. Per the germline V gene, CDR1 is LNHDA and CDR2 is SQIVND (reference sequence). CDR3 sequence (DNA): TGTGCCAGTAGTATAGATCCTCCCCGGACAGCCGGCCAAGGGACCCAGTACTTC. Amino acid sequence: CASSIDPPRTAGQGTQYF.

This chain links TRBV29-1 with TRBJ2-3; weak D call: TRBD1 (5 bases). CDR3 length: 14 residues. Germline V gene sequence: CDR1 SQVTM, CDR2 ANQGSEA. V was pared by 8 bases and J by 0 bases, with 15 bases between. Written as DNA, the CDR3 is TGCAGCTCTAGGGGCGTCCTTAGCACAGATACGCAGTATTTT. This encodes CSSRGVLSTDTQYF.

The genes are TRBV7-9 and TRBJ2-6, with D tentatively TRBD1 or TRBD2 (6 bases each). V was trimmed by 8 bases and J by 0 bases, leaving 17 bases between them. CDR1 and CDR2 from the germline V gene are SEHNR and FQNEAQ (reference sequence). This CDR3 contains 17 residues. CDR3 nucleotides: TGTGCCAGCCGCCTAGGGGGGCCCAACTCTGGGGCCAACGTCCTGACTTTC. Translating gives CASRLGGPNSGANVLTF. The full variable domain, completed using reference TRBV7-9 and TRBJ2-6, is DTGVSQNPRHKITKRGQNVTFRCDPISEHNRLYWYRQTLGQGPEFLTYFQNEAQLEKSRLLSDRFSAERPKGSFSTLEIQRTEQGDSAMYLCASRLGGPNSGANVLTFGAGSRLTVL.

The rearrangement uses TRBV27 and TRBJ2-5; tentative D call: TRBD2 (5 bases). CDR1 and CDR2 from the germline V gene are MNHEY and SMNVEV (reference sequence). The CDR3 is made up of 15 amino acids. Trimming shortened V by 5 bases and J by 5 bases, and 18 bases separated the two germline ends. The CDR3 reads CASSPQTSFWETQYF. In nucleotides, the CDR3 is TGTGCCAGCAGTCCCCAAACTAGTTTCTGGGAGACCCAGTACTTC.

The chain uses TRBV28 and TRBJ2-7; TRBD1 matches 7 bases. The CDR3 is 15 amino acids. The V segment lost 4 bases and the J segment 3 bases; nucleotides outside the gene matches: 9. CDR1 and CDR2 (germline): MDHEN, SYDVKM. CDR3 DNA: TGTGCCAGCAGTTCCCCCGACAGGGAAATCTACGAGCAGTACTTC. Its protein product is CASSSPDREIYEQYF.

This clone was seen a single time. The V and J genes are TRBV18 and TRBJ2-1; D possibly corresponds to TRBD2 (6 bases). V lost 0 bases, J lost 5 bases, and 20 bases lay in between. Germline lookup yields CDR1 KGHSH and CDR2 LQKENI. The CDR3 has 18 amino acids. The CDR3 DNA reads TGTGCCAGCTCACCACCGGTCGGGGCGGGATCGTATCACAATGAGCAGTTCTTC. It specifies CASSPPVGAGSYHNEQFF.

This chain connects TRBV5-1 to TRBJ1-3, with 7 bases that match TRBD1. V lost 0 bases to trimming and J lost 1 base; unmatched junction nucleotides: 10. Germline V gives CDR1 SGHRS, CDR2 YFSETQ. This CDR3 contains 18 residues. The CDR3 loop is CASSLAGGQYLSGNTIYF. CDR3 coding DNA: TGCGCCAGCAGCTTGGCCGGGGGACAGTATTTATCTGGAAACACCATATATTTT.

The chain recombines TRBV5-4 with TRBJ2-1; 10 positions agree with TRBD1. CDR3 length: 15 amino acids. The J segment lost 9 bases and the V segment lost 4 bases, leaving 10 bases of the junction unmatched. The V gene's germline CDR1 is SGHNT and CDR2 YYREEE (reference sequence). The CDR3 is CASSVPGQGSLEQFF. The CDR3 DNA reads TGTGCCAGCAGCGTACCGGGACAGGGGAGTCTTGAGCAGTTCTTC.

The gene calls are TRBV21-1 and TRBJ2-7; the D segment call TRBD2 is taken from the table without a DNA check. TRBV21-1 is tagged as a pseudogene. The length of the CDR3 is 18 residues. The DNA of the CDR3 is TGTGCCAGCAGCAAAATTGAGACTAGCGGGGATAGCTCCTACGAGCAGTACTTC. Encoded protein: CASSKIETSGDSSYEQYF.

This chain connects TRBV27 to TRBJ2-7; 8 bases are a match to TRBD2. Germline V CDR1 and CDR2: MNHEY, SMNVEV (reference sequence). The CDR3 consists of 14 residues. The ends lost 1 base at V and 4 bases at J; junction bases unmatched: 3. DNA for the CDR3: TGTGCCAGCAGTTTATTATCTAGCGGGTACGAGCAGTACTTC. Protein sequence: CASSLLSSGYEQYF.

The chain carries TRBV2 and TRBJ1-2, with D perhaps TRBD1 (5 bases). Trimming pared 2 bases from V and 2 bases from J, leaving 12 bases between. Germline CDR1 SNHLY, CDR2 FYNNEI. This CDR3 has 15 amino acids. DNA for the CDR3: TGTGCCAGCAGTGAATATTTGGGGGGAAACTATGGCTACACCTTC. Translating gives CASSEYLGGNYGYTF.

This clone was detected a few times. The chain carries TRBV19 and TRBJ1-2, with 7 bases aligning to TRBD1. With 7 bases clipped from V and 6 bases from J, the junction kept 14 bases outside the gene matches. The germline CDR1 and CDR2 sequences are LNHDA and SQIVND (reference sequence). The CDR3 spans 15 residues. The CDR3 loop reads CASTQTGRQWDGYTF. DNA for the CDR3: TGTGCCAGTACCCAGACAGGGAGGCAGTGGGATGGCTACACCTTC.

The chain recombines TRBV5-5 with TRBJ2-3; D is ambiguous. V shed 4 bases and J shed 6 bases, with 15 bases lying between them. CDR1 and CDR2 (germline): SGHKS, YYEKEE (reference sequence). This CDR3 is 14 amino acids long. The CDR3 DNA reads TGTGCCAGCAGCCAGCGTTTTTTATTCGATACGCAGTATTTT. Amino acid sequence: CASSQRFLFDTQYF.